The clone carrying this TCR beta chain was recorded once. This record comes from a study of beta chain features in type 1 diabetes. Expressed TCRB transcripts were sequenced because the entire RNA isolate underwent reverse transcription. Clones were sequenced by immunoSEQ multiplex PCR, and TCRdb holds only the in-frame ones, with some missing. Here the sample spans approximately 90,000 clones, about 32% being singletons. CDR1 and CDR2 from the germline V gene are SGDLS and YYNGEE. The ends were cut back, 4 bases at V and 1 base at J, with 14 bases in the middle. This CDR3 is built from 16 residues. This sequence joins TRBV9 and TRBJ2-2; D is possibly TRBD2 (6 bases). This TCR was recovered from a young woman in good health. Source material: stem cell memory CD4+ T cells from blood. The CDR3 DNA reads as TGTGCCAGCAGCTCTCGACTAGGGTTGAACACCGGGGAGCTGTTTTTT. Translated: CASSSRLGLNTGELFF.